This T cell receptor beta chain emerged from a study of T cells after yellow fever vaccination. The wider study: SMART-Seq v4 Ultra Low Input prepared libraries from low-cell fractions.

TCRdb passed the 5' RACE reads through MiXCR, listing each CDR3 protein once. The repertoire holds 250,000 or so distinct CDR3 sequences, with 3.6% as singletons. This clonotype was picked up many times. Sequences were derived from PBMCs, sampled 15 days after the yellow fever booster vaccination. This sequence originates from a man aged 18 to 30 who received the YFV17D yellow fever vaccine.

CDR3 amino acids: CASSLDLRWTSGNTIYF. In DNA form, the CDR3 reads TGTGCCAGCAGCTTAGATTTGAGGTGGACCTCTGGAAACACCATATATTTT. The V and J genes are TRBV11-2 and TRBJ1-3; D remains ambiguous. Looked up from germline, CDR1 is SGHAT and CDR2 is FQNNGV. Trimming removed 0 bases from V and 0 bases from J, with 12 bases in between. This CDR3 has 17 residues.